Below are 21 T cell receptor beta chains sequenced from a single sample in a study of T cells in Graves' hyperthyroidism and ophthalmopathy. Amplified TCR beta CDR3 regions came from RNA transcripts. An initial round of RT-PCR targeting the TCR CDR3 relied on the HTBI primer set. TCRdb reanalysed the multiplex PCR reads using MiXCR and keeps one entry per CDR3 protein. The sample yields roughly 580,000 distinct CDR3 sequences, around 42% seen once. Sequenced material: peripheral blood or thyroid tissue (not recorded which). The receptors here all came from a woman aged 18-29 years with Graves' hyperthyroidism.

CDR3 coding DNA: TGTGCCAGCAGTTACACCCGGACAGGGACCGGGGAGCTGTTTTTT. This encodes CASSYTRTGTGELFF. The chain joins TRBV6-5 to TRBJ2-2; TRBD1 matches at 8 bases. J was trimmed by 5 bases and V by 2 bases; bases with no gene match: 4. Germline CDR1 is MNHEY and CDR2 is SVGAGI. The CDR3 is 15 residues long.

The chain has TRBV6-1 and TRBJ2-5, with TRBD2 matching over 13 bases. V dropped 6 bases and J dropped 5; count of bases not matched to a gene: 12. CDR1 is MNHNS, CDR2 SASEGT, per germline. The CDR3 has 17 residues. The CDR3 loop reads CASSPGLAGEGGETQYF. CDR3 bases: TGTGCCAGCAGCCCAGGACTAGCGGGAGAGGGCGGGGAGACCCAGTACTTC.

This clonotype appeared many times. This CDR3 reads CASSPKLAGQETQYF. As DNA, the CDR3 is TGTGCCAGCAGCCCGAAACTAGCGGGTCAAGAGACCCAGTACTTC. The rearrangement joins TRBV5-8 to TRBJ2-5, with 9 positions matching TRBD2. The V gene end was trimmed by 4 bases and the J gene end by 2 bases; junction bases not matched to a gene: 6. The CDR3 runs to 15 residues. CDR1 SGHTS and CDR2 YDEGEE come from the germline V gene.

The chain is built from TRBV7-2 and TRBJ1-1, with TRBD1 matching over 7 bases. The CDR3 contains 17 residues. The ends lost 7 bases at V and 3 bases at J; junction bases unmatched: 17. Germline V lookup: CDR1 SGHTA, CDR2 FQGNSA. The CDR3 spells CASTLLGSPGGYTEAFF. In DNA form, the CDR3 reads TGTGCCAGCACCCTTCTTGGGAGCCCAGGGGGTTACACTGAAGCTTTCTTT.

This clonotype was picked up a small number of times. CDR3 sequence (DNA): TGTGCCATCAGTGATTTTAGCGGGAGAGCTTCCTCTACGCACCCCTACGAGCAGTACTTC. Its translation: CAISDFSGRASSTHPYEQYF. The chain has TRBV10-3 and TRBJ2-7, with 9 bases fitting TRBD2. With V trimmed by 3 bases and J by 2 bases, 20 bases remained unmatched. In germline, CDR1 is ENHRY, CDR2 SYGVKD. The CDR3 is 20 amino acids.

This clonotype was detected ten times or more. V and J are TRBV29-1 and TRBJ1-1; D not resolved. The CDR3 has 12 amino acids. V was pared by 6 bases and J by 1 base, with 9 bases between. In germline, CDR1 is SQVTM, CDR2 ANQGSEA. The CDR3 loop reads CSVARQNTEAFF. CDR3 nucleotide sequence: TGCAGCGTGGCCCGACAGAACACTGAAGCTTTCTTT.

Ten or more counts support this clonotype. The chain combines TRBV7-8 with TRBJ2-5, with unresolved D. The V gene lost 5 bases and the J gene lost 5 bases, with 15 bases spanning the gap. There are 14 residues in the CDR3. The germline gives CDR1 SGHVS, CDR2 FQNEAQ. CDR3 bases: TGTGCCAGCAGCCCCCGCCCGGACGGGGAGACCCAGTACTTC. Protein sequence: CASSPRPDGETQYF.

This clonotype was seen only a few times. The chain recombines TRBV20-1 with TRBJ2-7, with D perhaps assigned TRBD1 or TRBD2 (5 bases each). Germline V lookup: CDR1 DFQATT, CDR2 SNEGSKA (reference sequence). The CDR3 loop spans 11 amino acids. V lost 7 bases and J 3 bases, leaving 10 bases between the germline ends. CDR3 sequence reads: CSVGVDYEQYF. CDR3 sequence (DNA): TGCAGTGTGGGGGTAGACTACGAGCAGTACTTC.

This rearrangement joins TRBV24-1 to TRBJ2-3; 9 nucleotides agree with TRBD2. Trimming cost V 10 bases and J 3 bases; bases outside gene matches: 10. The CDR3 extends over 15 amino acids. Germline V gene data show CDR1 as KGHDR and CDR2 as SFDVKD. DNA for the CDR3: TGTGCCACAGCGGATAGCGGGAGTCGGACAGATACGCAGTATTTT. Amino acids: CATADSGSRTDTQYF.

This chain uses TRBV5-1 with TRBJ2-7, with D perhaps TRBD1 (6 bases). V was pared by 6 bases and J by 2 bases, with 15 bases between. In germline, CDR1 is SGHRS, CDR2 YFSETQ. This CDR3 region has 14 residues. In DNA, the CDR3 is TGCGCCAGCAAAACAGGGTCCCAGACCTACGAGCAGTACTTC. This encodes CASKTGSQTYEQYF.

The CDR3 loop reads CASSEGGGGNYEQYF. CDR3 DNA sequence: TGTGCCAGCAGTGAAGGAGGGGGAGGGAACTACGAGCAGTACTTC. This sequence joins TRBV7-2 and TRBJ2-7; tentative D call: TRBD2 (7 bases). V was shortened by 6 bases and J by 3 bases, with 18 bases between the two germline ends. The germline V gene encodes CDR1 SGHTA and CDR2 FQGNSA. This CDR3 contains 15 residues.

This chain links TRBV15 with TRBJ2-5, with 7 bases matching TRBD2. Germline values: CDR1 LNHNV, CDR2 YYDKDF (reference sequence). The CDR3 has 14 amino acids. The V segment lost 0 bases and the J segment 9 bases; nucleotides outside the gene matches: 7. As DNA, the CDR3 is TGTGCCACCAGCAGAGATGGGGGGGTTCAGCCCCAGTACTTC. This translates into CATSRDGGVQPQYF.

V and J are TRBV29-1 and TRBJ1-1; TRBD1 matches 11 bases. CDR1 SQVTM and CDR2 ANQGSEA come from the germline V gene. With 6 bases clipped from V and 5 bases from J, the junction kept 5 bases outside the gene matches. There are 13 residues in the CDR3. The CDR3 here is CSVEDRGRTEAFF. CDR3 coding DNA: TGCAGCGTGGAGGACAGGGGGCGGACTGAAGCTTTCTTT.

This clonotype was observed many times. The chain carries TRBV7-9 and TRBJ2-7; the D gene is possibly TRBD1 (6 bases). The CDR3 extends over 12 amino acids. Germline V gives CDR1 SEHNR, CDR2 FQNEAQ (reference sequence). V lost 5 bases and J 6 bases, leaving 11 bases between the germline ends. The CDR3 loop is CASSPQGAEQYF. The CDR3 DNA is TGTGCCAGCAGCCCACAGGGAGCCGAGCAGTACTTC.

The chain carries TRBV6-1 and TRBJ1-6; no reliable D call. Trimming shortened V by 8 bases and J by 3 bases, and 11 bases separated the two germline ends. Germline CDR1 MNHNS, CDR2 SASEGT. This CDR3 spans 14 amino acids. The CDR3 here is CASSVWDYNSPLHF. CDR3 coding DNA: TGTGCCAGCTCCGTCTGGGACTATAATTCACCCCTCCACTTT.

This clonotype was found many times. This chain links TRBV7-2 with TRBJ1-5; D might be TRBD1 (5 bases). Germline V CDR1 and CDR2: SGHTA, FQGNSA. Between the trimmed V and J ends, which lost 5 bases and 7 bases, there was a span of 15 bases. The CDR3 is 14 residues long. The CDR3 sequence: CASSPRGVGQPQHF. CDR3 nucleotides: TGTGCCAGCAGCCCTCGGGGGGTCGGCCAGCCCCAGCATTTT.

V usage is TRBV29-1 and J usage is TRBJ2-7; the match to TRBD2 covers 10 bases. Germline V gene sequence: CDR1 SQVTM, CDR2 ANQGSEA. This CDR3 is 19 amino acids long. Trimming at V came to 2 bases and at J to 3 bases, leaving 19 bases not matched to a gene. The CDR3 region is CSVEIFHLASGRGGYEQYF. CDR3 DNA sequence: TGCAGCGTTGAAATCTTTCATTTGGCTAGCGGGAGAGGGGGCTACGAGCAGTACTTC.

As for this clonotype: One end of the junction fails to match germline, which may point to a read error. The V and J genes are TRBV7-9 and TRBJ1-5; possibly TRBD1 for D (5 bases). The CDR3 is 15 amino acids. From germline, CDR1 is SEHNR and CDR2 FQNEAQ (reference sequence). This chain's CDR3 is CASSQVEQVGQPQHF. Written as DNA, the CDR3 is TGCGCCAGCAGCCAAGTGGAACAGGTCGGTCAGCCCCAGCATTTT.

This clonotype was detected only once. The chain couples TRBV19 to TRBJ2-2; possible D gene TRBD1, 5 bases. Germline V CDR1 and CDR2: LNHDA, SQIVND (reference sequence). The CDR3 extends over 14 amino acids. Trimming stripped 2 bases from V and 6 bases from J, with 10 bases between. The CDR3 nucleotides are TGTGCCAGTAGTATAACAGGAGTAGCCGGGGAGCTGTTTTTT. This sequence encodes CASSITGVAGELFF. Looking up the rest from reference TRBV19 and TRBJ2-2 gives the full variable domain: DGGITQSPKYLFRKEGQNVTLSCEQNLNHDAMYWYRQDPGQGLRLIYYSQIVNDFQKGDIAEGYSVSREKKESFPLTVTSAQKNPTAFYLCASSITGVAGELFFGEGSRLTVL.

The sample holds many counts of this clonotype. The CDR3 DNA reads TGTGCCATCAGTTCGGGACAGGGGAGCACTGAAGCTTTCTTT. It is translated as CAISSGQGSTEAFF. This rearrangement joins TRBV10-3 to TRBJ1-1, with 10 bases fitting TRBD1. Trimming removed 5 bases from V and 4 bases from J; junction bases left unmatched: 4. The CDR3 length is 14 residues. Germline V gene sequence: CDR1 ENHRY, CDR2 SYGVKD.

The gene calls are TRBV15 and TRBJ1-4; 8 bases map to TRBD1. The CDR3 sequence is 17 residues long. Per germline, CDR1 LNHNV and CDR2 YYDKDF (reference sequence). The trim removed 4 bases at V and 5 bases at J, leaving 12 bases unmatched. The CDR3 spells CATSKLDTGTGNEKLFF. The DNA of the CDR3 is TGTGCCACCAGCAAACTAGATACGGGGACAGGCAATGAAAAACTGTTTTTT. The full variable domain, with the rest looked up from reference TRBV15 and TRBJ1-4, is DAMVIQNPRYQVTQFGKPVTLSCSQTLNHNVMYWYQQKSSQAPKLLFHYYDKDFNNEADTPDNFQSRRPNTSFCFLDIRSPGLGDTAMYLCATSKLDTGTGNEKLFFGSGTQLSVL.